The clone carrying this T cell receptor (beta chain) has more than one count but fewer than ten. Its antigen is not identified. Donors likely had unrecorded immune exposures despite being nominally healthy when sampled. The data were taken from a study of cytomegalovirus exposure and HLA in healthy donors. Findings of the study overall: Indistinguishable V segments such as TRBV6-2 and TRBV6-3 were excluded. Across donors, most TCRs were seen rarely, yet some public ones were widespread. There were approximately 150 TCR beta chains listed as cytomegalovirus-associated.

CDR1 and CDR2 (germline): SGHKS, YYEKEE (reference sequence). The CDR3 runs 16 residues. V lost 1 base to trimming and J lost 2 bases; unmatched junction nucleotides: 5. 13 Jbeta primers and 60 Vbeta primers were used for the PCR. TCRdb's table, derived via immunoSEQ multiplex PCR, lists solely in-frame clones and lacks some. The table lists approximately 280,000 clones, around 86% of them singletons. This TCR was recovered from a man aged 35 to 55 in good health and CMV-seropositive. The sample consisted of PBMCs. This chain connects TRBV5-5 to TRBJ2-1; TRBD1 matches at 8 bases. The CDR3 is CASSLRDRLAYNEQFF. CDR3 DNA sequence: TGTGCCAGCAGCTTGAGGGACAGGCTGGCCTACAATGAGCAGTTCTTC.